The 25 T cell receptor beta chains in this list originate from one sample, sequenced in a study of T cells in Graves' hyperthyroidism and ophthalmopathy. RNA transcripts served as the template for amplifying TCR beta CDR3 regions. The primer set for the first-round RT-PCR of the TCR CDR3 was HTBI. A single record per CDR3 protein comes from TCRdb applying MiXCR to the multiplex PCR reads. The table lists 250,000 or so distinct CDR3 sequences, 16% of them singletons, with about 30% in the top ten. The sample consisted of blood. Receptors were obtained from a woman aged 18-29 years with Graves' ophthalmopathy.

This clonotype has ten or more counts. The J gene is TRBJ2-3, the V gene TRBV12-3 or TRBV12-4; TRBD2 aligns across 8 bases. The CDR3 is 15 residues long. V shed 5 bases, J shed 2 bases, and the junction held 6 bases outside the gene matches. The CDR3 protein is CASSPQAGATDTQYF. The CDR3 DNA follows: TGTGCCAGCAGTCCCCAAGCGGGAGCCACAGATACGCAGTATTTT.

The V call is TRBV15, the J call TRBJ2-1, with D possibly TRBD2 on 7 matching bases. Between the trimmed V and J ends, which lost 2 bases and 8 bases, there was a span of 25 bases. The CDR3 consists of 18 residues. Germline V gene sequence: CDR1 LNHNV, CDR2 YYDKDF (reference sequence). CDR3 amino acids: CATSRHRGGGPAGDEQFF. The CDR3 DNA sequence: TGTGCCACCAGCAGACATAGGGGGGGAGGCCCCGCAGGGGATGAGCAGTTCTTC.

This clonotype was recorded many times. The V gene is TRBV13, the J gene TRBJ1-1, with TRBD1 as a possible D gene (5 bases). CDR3 length: 15 residues. V gave up 5 bases and J gave up 3 bases, with 16 bases separating them. Per the germline V gene, CDR1 is PRHDT and CDR2 is FYEKMQ (reference sequence). CDR3 in DNA: TGTGCCAGCAGCGGAGCACAGGCCCGATACACTGAAGCTTTCTTT. Its translation: CASSGAQARYTEAFF.

There are many counts of this clonotype. The chain couples TRBV11-1 to TRBJ1-1; unclear D gene. The CDR3 has 13 residues. V lost 3 bases and J 1 base, leaving 6 bases between the germline ends. The germline gives CDR1 SGHAT, CDR2 FQDESV (reference sequence). CDR3 in DNA: TGTGCCAGCAGCTTCGCACGGAACACTGAAGCTTTCTTT. Translation: CASSFARNTEAFF.

This clonotype appeared once. The rearrangement joins TRBV28 to TRBJ2-2; no definite D call. CDR3 size: 13 residues. Looked up from germline, CDR1 is MDHEN and CDR2 is SYDVKM. V lost 10 bases and J lost 1, with 10 bases in between. CDR3 amino acids: CATRYRNTGELFF. DNA of the CDR3: TGTGCCACCCGGTATCGGAACACCGGGGAGCTGTTTTTT.

This clonotype showed up many times. The chain combines TRBV7-3 with TRBJ2-1; D is uncertain. This CDR3 has 14 amino acids. V lost 2 bases and J 6 bases, leaving 11 bases between the germline ends. The germline V gene encodes CDR1 SGHTA and CDR2 FQGTGA. The CDR3 spells CASSLVGPSNEQFF. In DNA form, the CDR3 reads TGTGCCAGCAGCTTAGTTGGGCCATCCAATGAGCAGTTCTTC.

This clonotype came up many times. The V call is TRBV2, the J call TRBJ2-7, with 7 bases fitting TRBD1. The trim removed 6 bases at V and 0 bases at J, leaving 2 bases unmatched. Germline CDR1 and CDR2: SNHLY and FYNNEI. The CDR3 is 13 residues long. CDR3 residues: CASRRDSSYEQYF. The CDR3 bases are TGTGCCAGCAGACGGGACAGCTCCTACGAGCAGTACTTC.

This clonotype was counted at least ten times. Here the CDR3 reads CASGPGRLNTEAFF. Here the CDR3 DNA reads TGCGCCAGCGGGCCAGGACGACTGAACACTGAAGCTTTCTTT. J is TRBJ1-1 and V is TRBV5-1; D is ambiguous. The CDR3 is 14 amino acids. Looked up from germline, CDR1 is SGHRS and CDR2 is YFSETQ. V lost 7 bases to trimming and J lost 0 bases, with 13 bases between them. Looking up the rest from reference TRBV5-1 and TRBJ1-1 gives the full variable domain: KAGVTQTPRYLIKTRGQQVTLSCSPISGHRSVSWYQQTPGQGLQFLFEYFSETQRNKGNFPGRFSGRQFSNSRSEMNVSTLELGDSALYLCASGPGRLNTEAFFGQGTRLTVV.

This clonotype was seen at least ten times. This chain uses TRBV11-2 with TRBJ2-7, with 7 positions matching TRBD1. Germline-derived CDR1 and CDR2 are SGHAT and FQNNGV. Trimming took 5 bases from V and 2 from J; bases not matched to a gene: 12. The CDR3 runs to 16 residues. The CDR3, as DNA: TGTGCCAGCAGCATATCTGTGGGTCAGGGGGCCTACGAGCAGTACTTC. The encoded protein is CASSISVGQGAYEQYF.

This sequence joins TRBV7-6 and TRBJ2-6; 12 bases map to TRBD2. CDR3 size: 20 residues. J was trimmed by 2 bases and V by 6 bases; bases with no gene match: 14. CDR1 is SGHVS, CDR2 FNYEAQ, per germline. CDR3 in amino acids: CASRKSSGGARKAGANVLTF. CDR3 DNA sequence: TGTGCCAGCAGAAAATCTAGCGGGGGGGCCCGTAAGGCTGGGGCCAACGTCCTGACTTTC. Full variable domain (outside the CDR3, taken from reference TRBV7-6 and TRBJ2-6): GAGVSQSPRYKVTKRGQDVALRCDPISGHVSLYWYRQALGQGPEFLTYFNYEAQQDKSGLPNDRFSAERPEGSISTLTIQRTEQRDSAMYRCASRKSSGGARKAGANVLTFGAGSRLTVL.

The CDR3 region has the DNA TGTGCCAGCAGCCCTTCTAGCGGGAGGGGGGAGTACGGTGGCTACACCTTC. Translated, it gives CASSPSSGRGEYGGYTF. The rearrangement uses TRBV27 and TRBJ1-2; D may be TRBD1 (6 bases). The length of the CDR3 is 17 residues. The V end was cut by 6 bases, the J end by 7 bases, with 27 bases between. The germline V gene has CDR1 MNHEY and CDR2 SMNVEV (reference sequence).

This clonotype was counted ten times or more. This CDR3 reads CASSERAGGINYGYTF. CDR3 bases: TGTGCCAGCAGCGAAAGGGCAGGGGGGATTAACTATGGCTACACCTTC. V gene TRBV7-9 combines with J gene TRBJ1-2, with 7 nucleotides matching TRBD1. This CDR3 region has 16 residues. Per the germline V gene, CDR1 is SEHNR and CDR2 is FQNEAQ (reference sequence). The junction had 10 bases not matched to a gene; V was cut back by 5 bases and J by 1 base.

In this sample, this clonotype turned up many times. The chain joins TRBV12-3 or TRBV12-4 to TRBJ1-2; D is possibly TRBD1 (5 bases). V dropped 11 bases and J dropped 2 bases, with 15 bases sitting between them. The CDR3 has 13 residues. The CDR3 DNA sequence: TGTGCCGTAAACGCAGGGTACAACTATGGCTACACCTTC. It translates to CAVNAGYNYGYTF.

In its sample, this clonotype was seen many times. The chain uses TRBV3-1 and TRBJ2-7; D is undetermined. CDR3 length: 15 residues. V was pared by 3 bases and J by 0 bases, with 12 bases between. Germline V gene data show CDR1 as LGHDT and CDR2 as YNNKEL (reference sequence). CDR3 protein: CASSQEQSGSYEQYF. The CDR3 DNA reads as TGTGCCAGCAGCCAGGAGCAGTCGGGCTCCTACGAGCAGTACTTC.

Comments on this clonotype: A much larger clone differs from this one at a single base, so this may be a read error. The rearrangement uses TRBV6-1 and TRBJ1-1, with a possible D match to TRBD1 (5 bases). Germline lookup yields CDR1 MNHNS and CDR2 SASEGT. V lost 2 bases and J lost 6, with 7 bases in between. The CDR3 runs to 12 residues. CDR3 region: CASSESRAEAFF. The CDR3 region has the DNA TGTGCCAGCAGTGAATCCAGGGCTGAAGCTTTCTTT.

This clonotype appeared a few times. V gene TRBV19 combines with J gene TRBJ1-5, with 11 positions matching TRBD1. Trimming took 7 bases from V and 7 from J; bases not matched to a gene: 6. The CDR3 is 14 residues long. CDR1 LNHDA and CDR2 SQIVND come from the germline V gene (reference sequence). CDR3 DNA sequence: TGTGCCAGTAAATGGGGACAGGGGGGGCAGCCCCAGCATTTT. Translating gives CASKWGQGGQPQHF.

This clonotype was detected many times. The V and J genes are TRBV6-6 and TRBJ1-2; 8 bases agree with TRBD1. The V and J ends lost 0 bases and 8 bases, in that order; junction bases with no gene match: 8. Germline V CDR1 and CDR2: MNHNY, SVGAGI (reference sequence). This CDR3 region has 15 residues. DNA of the CDR3: TGTGCCAGCAGTTACTCCGTTGCAGGGGGCCGCGGCTACACCTTC. Translating it yields CASSYSVAGGRGYTF.

This clonotype showed up many times. The chain recombines TRBV20-1 with TRBJ2-1; no firm D call. V was trimmed by 2 bases and J by 0 bases, leaving 8 bases between them. Germline CDR1 reads DFQATT; CDR2 reads SNEGSKA (reference sequence). This CDR3 comprises 14 residues. CDR3 DNA sequence: TGCAGTGCTAGACAAGCTAGCTCCTACAATGAGCAGTTCTTC. Encoded protein: CSARQASSYNEQFF.

This clonotype was picked up many times. The V and J genes are TRBV30 and TRBJ1-1; perhaps TRBD1 as D (5 bases). The CDR3 length is 13 residues. The germline V gene has CDR1 GTSNPN and CDR2 SVGIG (reference sequence). Trimming stripped 3 bases from V and 1 base from J, with 9 bases between. CDR3 in DNA: TGTGCCTGGAGCCTACAGGAGAACACTGAAGCTTTCTTT. This translates into CAWSLQENTEAFF.

This clonotype was detected ten times or more. The rearrangement joins TRBV12-3 or TRBV12-4 to TRBJ1-2, with D perhaps matching TRBD1 (5 bases). This CDR3 has 15 amino acids. V was trimmed by 5 bases and J by 3 bases, leaving 16 bases between them. CDR3 residues: CASSPSVGAHYGYTF. As DNA, the CDR3 is TGTGCCAGCAGTCCCAGTGTAGGGGCCCACTATGGCTACACCTTC.

This clonotype was counted many times. This chain joins TRBV12-3 or TRBV12-4 and TRBJ2-1; no reliable D call. The germline V and J ends were trimmed by 10 bases and 7 bases, with 11 bases remaining between them. The CDR3 length is 11 residues. In nucleotides, the CDR3 is TGTGCCACCACAGCCGGGAATGAGCAGTTCTTC. Encoded protein: CATTAGNEQFF.

This rearrangement joins TRBV28 to TRBJ1-1; the D is unclear. CDR3 size: 14 residues. The germline V gene has CDR1 MDHEN and CDR2 SYDVKM. V was pared by 6 bases and J by 2 bases, with 13 bases between. The CDR3 region has the DNA TGTGCCAGCAGCCCTGACAAGTACAACACTGAAGCTTTCTTT. Its translation is CASSPDKYNTEAFF.

This clonotype was detected many times. This sequence may be a read error, since a much larger clone differs from it by one base. This rearrangement joins TRBV7-9 to TRBJ2-5; D ambiguous. This CDR3 has 11 amino acids. Germline assignment: CDR1 SEHNR and CDR2 FQNEAQ (reference sequence). The V end was cut by 7 bases, the J end by 1 base, with 4 bases between. CDR3 loop: CASNLQETQYF. The CDR3 DNA is TGTGCCAGCAACCTCCAAGAGACCCAGTACTTC.

In this sample, this clonotype turned up many times. The chain is built from TRBV18 and TRBJ1-2; D unclear. V lost 0 bases and J lost 3, with 8 bases in between. This CDR3 spans 14 amino acids. Germline values: CDR1 KGHSH, CDR2 LQKENI. The DNA for the CDR3 is TGTGCCAGCTCACCACCCTATGGGGACTATGGCTACACCTTC. It specifies CASSPPYGDYGYTF.

The table lists this clonotype with many counts. This chain joins TRBV19 and TRBJ2-1; 9 nucleotides agree with TRBD1. In germline, CDR1 is LNHDA, CDR2 SQIVND (reference sequence). This CDR3 comprises 16 residues. The trim removed 6 bases at V and 7 bases at J, leaving 13 bases unmatched. CDR3 sequence reads: CASRPSSGTGRNEQFF. The DNA of the CDR3 is TGTGCCAGTAGACCCAGCTCCGGGACAGGGAGGAATGAGCAGTTCTTC.